Below, 20 T cell receptor beta chains from the same sample are listed, as sequenced in a study of T cell responses to AZD1222 COVID-19 vaccine. The table came from immunoSEQ multiplex PCR; TCRdb's copy has only in-frame clones and leaves some out. The sample holds tens of thousands of clones; roughly 93% are singletons and the top ten take 22%. The input for sequencing was peripheral blood, taken on day 0 of AZD1222 vaccination. These receptors all stem from an adult in good health.

This clone was recorded a few times. The chain links TRBV18 to TRBJ1-1; weak D call: TRBD1 (6 bases). Trimming stripped 3 bases from V and 4 bases from J, with 27 bases between. Germline lookup yields CDR1 KGHSH and CDR2 LQKENI. The CDR3 consists of 19 residues. In DNA form, the CDR3 reads TGTGCCAGCTCACCCCAGCGGGGGGCAGGGAGTAGTAGGAGCACTGAAGCTTTCTTT. This encodes CASSPQRGAGSSRSTEAFF.

With respect to this clone: Other nucleotide sequences from this sample produce the same CDR3. This chain links TRBV18 with TRBJ2-1; TRBD2 matches 7 bases. There are 16 residues in the CDR3. V shed 0 bases and J 0 bases; nucleotides not matched to a gene: 2. The germline gives CDR1 KGHSH, CDR2 LQKENI. CDR3 residues: CASSPPGGSSYNEQFF. The CDR3 DNA is TGTGCCAGCTCACCACCGGGCGGGAGCTCCTACAATGAGCAGTTCTTC.

The chain employs TRBV28 and TRBJ2-5; 15 positions agree with TRBD2. V was clipped by 1 base and J by 1 base; unmatched bases: 10. This CDR3 has 20 amino acids. Germline V gives CDR1 MDHEN, CDR2 SYDVKM. The CDR3 loop is CASSLLTGLAGGFSQETQYF. CDR3 nucleotide sequence: TGTGCCAGCAGTTTATTGACCGGACTAGCGGGGGGGTTTAGCCAAGAGACCCAGTACTTC.

The table lists this clone with a count of one. The V gene is TRBV5-1, the J gene TRBJ2-5; 9 bases fit TRBD2. Germline V gene data show CDR1 as SGHRS and CDR2 as YFSETQ. The CDR3 contains 15 residues. V dropped 3 bases and J dropped 5; count of bases not matched to a gene: 8. CDR3 sequence: CASSSSLAGMETQYF. For the CDR3, the DNA is TGCGCCAGCAGCTCTTCGCTAGCGGGGATGGAGACCCAGTACTTC.

This chain joins TRBV18 and TRBJ2-1; maybe TRBD2 (5 bases). Germline V gives CDR1 KGHSH, CDR2 LQKENI. V gave up 3 bases and J gave up 7 bases, with 10 bases separating them. The length of the CDR3 is 13 residues. The CDR3 reads CASSPTRDNEQFF. The CDR3 region has the DNA TGTGCCAGCTCACCCACTCGGGATAATGAGCAGTTCTTC.

As to this clone: The same CDR3 arises from other DNA sequences in this sample as well. V and J are TRBV6-5 and TRBJ1-1, with D tentatively TRBD1 (6 bases). Germline CDR1 is MNHEY and CDR2 is SVGAGI. V lost 2 bases to trimming and J lost 4 bases, with 11 bases between them. There are 14 residues in the CDR3. The CDR3 bases are TGTGCCAGCAGTTACAGCAGGGGCGGCACTGAAGCTTTCTTT. Translating it yields CASSYSRGGTEAFF.

This chain connects TRBV4-1 to TRBJ1-5; D gene uncertain. Germline V gene sequence: CDR1 MGHRA, CDR2 YSYEKL. Trimming took off 0 bases at V and 2 bases at J, with 11 bases between the two ends. The length of the CDR3 is 16 residues. CDR3 region: CASSQEGIGGNQPQHF. CDR3 bases: TGCGCCAGCAGCCAAGAGGGTATCGGTGGCAATCAGCCCCAGCATTTT.

J is TRBJ1-1 and V is TRBV2; 8 bases fit TRBD1. CDR3 length equals 11 residues. After removal of 6 bases from V and 11 bases from J, the junction contained 5 bases not matched to a gene. Germline-derived CDR1 and CDR2 are SNHLY and FYNNEI. The CDR3 bases are TGTGCCAGCAGGGCGACAGGGGTCGCTTTCTTT. Its translation: CASRATGVAFF.

In its sample, this clone was seen once. This rearrangement joins TRBV2 to TRBJ2-3; perhaps TRBD1 as D (6 bases). This CDR3 comprises 14 residues. Per the germline V gene, CDR1 is SNHLY and CDR2 is FYNNEI. V was shortened by 7 bases and J by 4 bases, with 15 bases between the two germline ends. The CDR3 sequence is CASTPWTEADTQYF. Here the CDR3 DNA reads TGTGCCAGCACACCTTGGACAGAAGCAGATACGCAGTATTTT.

V usage is TRBV28 and J usage is TRBJ1-2; possibly TRBD1 for D (5 bases). This CDR3 region has 15 residues. V lost 3 bases, J lost 6 bases, and 17 bases lay in between. CDR1 and CDR2 (germline): MDHEN, SYDVKM. The CDR3 DNA follows: TGTGCCAGCAGTTTCTGGGAAAGGGGAAATAATGGCTACACCTTC. Encoded protein: CASSFWERGNNGYTF.

The chain has TRBV7-2 and TRBJ1-2; TRBD1 is a possible D gene (5 bases). Germline CDR1 and CDR2: SGHTA and FQGNSA. V was pared by 2 bases and J by 4 bases, with 8 bases between. The CDR3 is made up of 13 amino acids. Here the CDR3 reads CASSLSQAYGYTF. CDR3 DNA sequence: TGTGCCAGCAGCTTATCACAGGCCTATGGCTACACCTTC.

This sequence joins TRBV6-5 and TRBJ2-7, with a weak D call TRBD2 (6 bases). V lost 6 bases to trimming and J lost 6 bases, with 12 bases between them. Germline V gene lookup returns CDR1 MNHEY and CDR2 SVGAGI. CDR3 length: 12 amino acids. The CDR3 nucleotides read TGTGCCAGCAGACCCTGGAGGGGCGAGCAGTACTTC. This sequence encodes CASRPWRGEQYF.

V is TRBV11-3 and J is TRBJ2-1; D may be TRBD1 or TRBD2 (5 bases each). CDR1 and CDR2 (germline): SGHNT, YENEEA. V was clipped by 1 base and J by 9 bases, with 16 bases between them. The CDR3 totals 15 residues. CDR3 sequence reads: CASSLGQGRGSEQFF. The CDR3 DNA follows: TGTGCCAGCAGCTTAGGGCAGGGACGAGGTAGTGAGCAGTTCTTC. Full variable domain (remainder filled in from reference TRBV11-3 and TRBJ2-1): EAGVVQSPRYKIIEKKQPVAFWCNPISGHNTLYWYLQNLGQGPELLIRYENEEAVDDSQLPKDRFSAERLKGVDSTLKIQPAELGDSAVYLCASSLGQGRGSEQFFGPGTRLTVL.

This clone was recorded a few times. The CDR3 nucleotides are TGTGCCAGCAGCTCTCCGAAAGGGCGGGGGGGATCCTACGAGCAGTACTTC. Translated: CASSSPKGRGGSYEQYF. This sequence joins TRBV7-8 and TRBJ2-7; 9 bases are shared with TRBD2. The V gene's germline CDR1 is SGHVS and CDR2 FQNEAQ. CDR3 length: 17 amino acids. J gave up 1 base and V 4 bases, and 11 bases lay outside the gene matches.

The chain links TRBV30 to TRBJ2-7; the D gene could be TRBD1 or TRBD2 (5 bases each). Trimming stripped 0 bases from V and 2 bases from J, with 11 bases between. The CDR3 extends over 14 amino acids. The V gene's germline CDR1 is GTSNPN and CDR2 SVGIG (reference sequence). CDR3 sequence (DNA): TGTGCCTGGAGTGTCGGGGACGGGGCCTACGAGCAGTACTTC. Encoded protein: CAWSVGDGAYEQYF.

This chain links TRBV29-1 with TRBJ1-3, with 7 bases fitting TRBD1. V was clipped by 7 bases and J by 6 bases; unmatched bases: 6. Germline CDR1 SQVTM, CDR2 ANQGSEA. The CDR3 has 12 amino acids. This CDR3 reads CSARGSENTIYF. The DNA of the CDR3 is TGCAGCGCCAGGGGGTCCGAAAACACCATATATTTT.

The rearrangement joins TRBV6-2 or TRBV6-3 to TRBJ2-2; D not certain. V was shortened by 2 bases and J by 4 bases, with 8 bases between the two germline ends. The CDR3 has 14 amino acids. Germline V gene lookup returns CDR1 MNHEY and CDR2 SVGEGT. Here the CDR3 reads CASSYDIPTGELFF. CDR3 nucleotide sequence: TGTGCCAGCAGTTACGACATTCCCACCGGGGAGCTGTTTTTT.

The rearrangement joins TRBV7-9 to TRBJ1-1; D gene uncertain. CDR1 and CDR2 (germline): SEHNR, FQNEAQ (reference sequence). The CDR3 runs to 13 residues. V was shortened by 5 bases and J by 3 bases, with 10 bases between the two germline ends. The CDR3 DNA reads TGTGCCAGCAGCCTTATGGGAGACACTGAAGCTTTCTTT. The encoded protein is CASSLMGDTEAFF.

V is TRBV5-6 and J is TRBJ1-1; D not resolved. CDR3 length equals 11 residues. Per germline, CDR1 SGHDT and CDR2 YYEEEE. Trimming pared 4 bases from V and 8 bases from J, leaving 9 bases between. The DNA for the CDR3 is TGTGCCAGCAGCCTAGAAAGCGAAGCTTTCTTT. Protein: CASSLESEAFF.

About this clone itself: One junction end disagrees with the germline gene, perhaps due to a read error. The J gene is TRBJ2-1, the V gene TRBV7-7; D uncertain. Germline V gene sequence: CDR1 SSHAT, CDR2 FNYEAQ (reference sequence). The CDR3 length is 15 residues. The chain's CDR3 is CASSVDGSSYNEQFF. The CDR3 DNA is TGTGCTAGCAGCGTGGACGGAAGCTCCTACAATGAGCAGTTCTTC.